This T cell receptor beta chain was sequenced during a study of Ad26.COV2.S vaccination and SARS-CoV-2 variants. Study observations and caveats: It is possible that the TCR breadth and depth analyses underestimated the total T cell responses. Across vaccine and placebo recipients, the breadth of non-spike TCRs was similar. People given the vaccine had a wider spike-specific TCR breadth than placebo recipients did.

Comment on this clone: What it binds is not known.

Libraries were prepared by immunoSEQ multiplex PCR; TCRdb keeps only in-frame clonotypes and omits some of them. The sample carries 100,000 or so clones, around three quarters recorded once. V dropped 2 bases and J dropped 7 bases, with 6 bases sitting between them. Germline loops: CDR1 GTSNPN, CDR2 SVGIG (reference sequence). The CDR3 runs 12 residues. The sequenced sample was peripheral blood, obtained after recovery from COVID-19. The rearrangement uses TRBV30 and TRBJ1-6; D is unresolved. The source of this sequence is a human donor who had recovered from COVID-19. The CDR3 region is CAWSTVNSPLHF. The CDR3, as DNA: TGTGCCTGGAGTACAGTGAATTCACCCCTCCACTTT. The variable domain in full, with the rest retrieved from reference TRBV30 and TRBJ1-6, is SQTIHQWPATLVQPVGSPLSLECTVEGTSNPNLYWYRQAAGRGLQLLFYSVGIGQISSEVPQNLSASRPQDRQFILSSKKLLLSDSGFYLCAWSTVNSPLHFGNGTRLTVT.